This TCR beta chain was captured by sequencing in a study of OX40 agonist ivuxolimab in advanced cancers. CDR3 length equals 15 residues. The assay was immunoSEQ multiplex PCR, and TCRdb's table has in-frame clones only and misses some. The sample consists of about 96,000 clones, 84% of them appearing once. General study findings and limits: Within 6 weeks, CD4+ and CD8+ blood T cells expanded clonally at 0.1 to 3.0 mg/kg.

Regarding this clone: Its antigen is unidentified.

Sequenced material: CD4+ or CD8+ T cells sorted from blood, taken in a trial of the OX40 agonist ivuxolimab. The TCR comes from an adult with an advanced solid tumor such as melanoma, head and neck, liver or kidney cancer. V is TRBV7-5 and J is TRBJ1-4; the table gives TRBD1 as D, unverified against the DNA. TRBV7-5 is noted as a pseudogene. CDR3 nucleotide sequence: TGTGCCAGAAGTCGATGGACAGAGATCAATGAAAAACTGTTTTTT. As protein: CARSRWTEINEKLFF.